This T cell receptor beta chain was profiled in a study of CD8+CD57+ T cells in acquired aplastic anemia. Study information: Across the sorted CD4+ and CD8+ cells, DNA amounts averaged about 3.2 ug. The study, taken as a whole, reports: It was found that twenty-nine CD8+ CDR3 sequences were shared between patients and controls. No significant difference in CD8+ Simpson's diversity was found between patients and controls.

By its share, this clonotype is medium-sized (0.01 to 0.1%). Antigen: not known. TCR beta VDJ and CDR3 profiling used genomic DNA as template. TCRdb reprocessed the reads with MiXCR, giving one entry per CDR3 protein. The sample records hundreds of thousands of distinct CDR3 sequences, roughly 50% being singletons. The CDR3 consists of 13 residues. J was trimmed by 3 bases and V by 4 bases; bases with no gene match: 3. CDR1 and CDR2 from the germline V gene are SQVTM and ANQGSEA. The receptor comes from a human donor with severe aplastic anemia or a healthy control (not recorded which). Sample: sorted CD4+, CD8+, or CD8+CD57+ T cells (not recorded which) from PBMCs. V is TRBV29-1 and J is TRBJ1-5; 7 bases line up with TRBD1. The CDR3 DNA follows: TGCAGCGTTGGACAGGGACTCAATCAGCCCCAGCATTTT. Translated, it gives CSVGQGLNQPQHF.